The present entry profiles one TCR beta chain with its context. Its target antigen remains unknown. The input lacks base qualities; no much larger clone sits a single base away. TCRbeta CDR3 regions were amplified from genomic DNA using the immunoSEQ Assay, a bias-controlled multiplex PCR. The published analysis was carried out like this. Within the assay, amplification of reference gene primers was used to estimate how many nucleated cells each sample contained. To quantify the absolute abundance of each unique TCRbeta CDR3 rearrangement, sequence reads were collapsed and filtered. Productive Simpson clonality was computed per sample as the square root of Simpson's diversity index over productive rearrangements. The immuneACCESS repertoire file appears here via TCRdb, limited to in-frame rearrangements. These files lack a portion of the clones; in checked studies, under half of the deficit traces to unresolved V genes, and the cause of the others is not known. V, J and clone size reflect that table, while D and trimming were determined from the DNA. Present in this sample are over 250,000 clones, around 86% of which were seen just once. The ten largest make up less than 15% of the sample.

The entry originates in a study of blood T cell repertoires in COVID-19 (dated by TCRdb to 2020 to 2022). Notes on the research overall: The collaborator samples originated in the United States, Italy and Spain and spanned the acute and convalescent phases of COVID-19. The material from the prospective study consisted of cDNA or gDNA derived from T cells, B-cell-depleted T cells, or PBMCs. Subjects who had been exposed to COVID-19, were actively infected with it, or had recovered from it provided the deeply sampled blood TCRbeta repertoires that made up the dataset. The repertoires were released in a freely available public database intended as a resource for research on the immune response to SARS-CoV-2. The samples were drawn from two sources: the first 160 participants of the ongoing ImmuneRACE study, and over 950 subjects contributed by 6 global collaborators. The sample metadata nearly always contained a de-identified subject ID, COVID-19 status, age in years and sex. Where HLA class I and class II types were available, the types were taken from metadata supplied by the sample provider, not from assay-based typing. Study-wide conclusions, independent of this receptor: The quantity of clinical and demographic metadata differed by source and by participant and was supplied without curation.

Collaborating institutions collected whole blood in K2EDTA tubes following their own protocols. For TCRbeta analysis, collaborators shipped samples in one of three forms: frozen whole blood, isolated PBMCs, or DNA extracted from either of those sample types. The specimen was peripheral blood. This clonotype was obtained from a human donor in a cohort sampled during active COVID-19.

The CDR3 amino acid sequence is: CASIPRGAGEKLFF. The bases are TGTGCCAGCATCCCCCGGGGGGCGGGGGAAAAACTGTTTTTT. The chain is assembled from TRBV6-5 and TRBJ1-4; tentative D gene TRBD1, with 6 bases matching. V is clipped by 7 bases and J by 8 bases, and the sequence between their germline boundaries is 17 bases long. The germline V gene gives CDR1 as MNHEY and CDR2 as SVGAGI. Reading from cysteine to phenylalanine, the CDR3 counts 14 amino acids. The kept DNA is CDR3 alone, 42 bases in frame from the first base.